These 26 T cell receptor beta chains came from one sample sequenced in a study of T cell responses to AZD1222 COVID-19 vaccine. Profiled with immunoSEQ multiplex PCR; TCRdb holds only in-frame clones, not every one. The table has roughly 120,000 clones, approximately 94% seen once; the top ten hold 2.5% to 3%. This specimen was peripheral blood, taken 28 days after the second AZD1222 dose. The receptors originated from an adult who received the AZD1222 COVID-19 vaccine.

The V gene is TRBV7-9, the J gene TRBJ2-5; 7 nucleotides match TRBD1. The CDR3 length is 17 residues. The V segment lost 5 bases and the J segment 0 bases; nucleotides outside the gene matches: 12. Germline V gene data show CDR1 as SEHNR and CDR2 as FQNEAQ (reference sequence). CDR3 in DNA: TGTGCCAGCAGCCCCCCCCGCCCGGACAGGAACCAAGAGACCCAGTACTTC. This encodes CASSPPRPDRNQETQYF.

The rearrangement joins TRBV30 to TRBJ2-5, with 7 bases matching TRBD2. The CDR3 length is 13 residues. Germline CDR1 reads GTSNPN; CDR2 reads SVGIG (reference sequence). V lost 5 bases and J lost 0; bases outside the gene matches: 3. CDR3 region: CAWQRGHQETQYF. In DNA form, the CDR3 reads TGTGCCTGGCAGCGGGGCCACCAAGAGACCCAGTACTTC. Full variable domain (missing parts from reference TRBV30 and TRBJ2-5): SQTIHQWPATLVQPVGSPLSLECTVEGTSNPNLYWYRQAAGRGLQLLFYSVGIGQISSEVPQNLSASRPQDRQFILSSKKLLLSDSGFYLCAWQRGHQETQYFGPGTRLLVL.

The V and J genes are TRBV3-1 (or the pseudogene TRBV3-2) and TRBJ1-1, with a weak D call TRBD1 (5 bases). Trimming stripped 11 bases from V and 2 bases from J, with 9 bases between. Germline V gene lookup returns CDR1 LGHDT and CDR2 YNNKEL (reference sequence). The CDR3 loop spans 11 amino acids. The CDR3 sequence is CASRDNTEAFF. CDR3 DNA: TGTGCCTCCAGGGATAACACTGAAGCTTTCTTT.

V usage is TRBV27 and J usage is TRBJ2-7; 7 bases match TRBD1. The germline V gene has CDR1 MNHEY and CDR2 SMNVEV (reference sequence). This CDR3 is built from 13 residues. V was pared by 8 bases and J by 3 bases, with 7 bases of the junction left unmatched. CDR3 in amino acids: CASEGDRFYEQYF. The CDR3 bases are TGTGCCAGCGAAGGGGACAGATTCTACGAGCAGTACTTC.

This sequence joins TRBV7-7 and TRBJ1-3; D perhaps matches TRBD1 (5 bases). Trimming pared 5 bases from V and 0 bases from J, leaving 11 bases between. CDR1 is SSHAT and CDR2 is FNYEAQ in the germline V gene (reference sequence). The CDR3 totals 15 residues. The CDR3 sequence: CASSLGARSGNTIYF. CDR3 bases: TGTGCCAGCAGCCTAGGGGCGCGCTCTGGAAACACCATATATTTT. The full variable domain, rest sourced from reference TRBV7-7 and TRBJ1-3, is GAGVSQSPRYKVTKRGQDVTLRCDPISSHATLYWYQQALGQGPEFLTYFNYEAQPDKSGLPSDRFSAERPEGSISTLTIQRTEQRDSAMYRCASSLGARSGNTIYFGEGSWLTVV.

This clone was counted once. This chain joins TRBV6-5 and TRBJ1-5; D not certain. Germline V CDR1 and CDR2: MNHEY, SVGAGI. The CDR3 totals 14 residues. V was pared by 9 bases and J by 5 bases, with 17 bases between. CDR3 sequence: CASHFRGPDQPQHF. Here the CDR3 DNA reads TGTGCCAGTCACTTTCGAGGGCCTGATCAGCCCCAGCATTTT.

The chain recombines TRBV5-6 with TRBJ1-2; TRBD1 might be the D (5 bases). In germline, CDR1 is SGHDT, CDR2 YYEEEE. The CDR3 sequence is 15 residues long. Trimming pared 4 bases from V and 6 bases from J, leaving 19 bases between. The CDR3 loop reads CASSPGPGGGDGYTF. Written as DNA, the CDR3 is TGTGCCAGCAGCCCGGGACCGGGAGGAGGCGATGGCTACACCTTC. The complete variable domain, with remaining parts taken from reference TRBV5-6 and TRBJ1-2, reads DAGVTQSPTHLIKTRGQQVTLRCSPKSGHDTVSWYQQALGQGPQFIFQYYEEEERQRGNFPDRFSGHQFPNYSSELNVNALLLGDSALYLCASSPGPGGGDGYTFGSGTRLTVV.

This clone came up a few times. V is TRBV9 and J is TRBJ2-6, with 7 positions matching TRBD1. The CDR3 is made up of 16 amino acids. Germline V gene data show CDR1 as SGDLS and CDR2 as YYNGEE. V shed 0 bases and J 1 base; nucleotides not matched to a gene: 1. The CDR3 DNA reads TGTGCCAGCAGCGTAGGGACAGGTTCTGGGGCCAACGTCCTGACTTTC. Translating gives CASSVGTGSGANVLTF.

This clone turned up a few times. The chain uses TRBV28 and TRBJ1-1, with a tentative D call TRBD1 (5 bases). The CDR3 runs 15 residues. Per the germline V gene, CDR1 is MDHEN and CDR2 is SYDVKM. V was clipped by 2 bases and J by 1 base, with 11 bases between them. The DNA for the CDR3 is TGTGCCAGCAGTTTAGCAGGGCTGCCGAACACTGAAGCTTTCTTT. Protein: CASSLAGLPNTEAFF.

The rearrangement links TRBV19 to TRBJ1-1; D possibly corresponds to TRBD1 (5 bases). Trimming left V 6 bases short and J 6 bases short, with 11 bases between. Germline V gene data show CDR1 as LNHDA and CDR2 as SQIVND (reference sequence). The CDR3 is 12 residues long. The DNA for the CDR3 is TGTGCCAGTAGGGGGGGATTCGCTGAAGCTTTCTTT. Translation gives CASRGGFAEAFF.

In this sample, this clone turned up a few times. The chain recombines TRBV14 with TRBJ1-2; D perhaps matches TRBD1 (5 bases). The CDR3 consists of 12 residues. Per germline, CDR1 SGHDN and CDR2 FVKESK. The V end lost 5 bases, the J end lost 5 bases, and 9 bases lay between the germline ends. The CDR3 sequence is CASSGGSYGYTF. CDR3 DNA sequence: TGTGCCAGCAGCGGGGGGTCTTATGGCTACACCTTC.

The V gene is TRBV19, the J gene TRBJ2-1, with 16 bases that match TRBD2. There are 16 residues in the CDR3. The germline V gene has CDR1 LNHDA and CDR2 SQIVND (reference sequence). V shed 8 bases, J shed 7 bases, and the junction held 8 bases outside the gene matches. The CDR3 here is CASEPGLAGGWNEQFF. CDR3 DNA sequence: TGTGCCAGTGAACCGGGACTAGCGGGAGGGTGGAATGAGCAGTTCTTC.

This CDR3 reads CASSQDGRGWDGYTF. The CDR3 DNA reads as TGTGCCAGCAGCCAAGATGGAAGGGGATGGGATGGCTACACCTTC. This chain connects TRBV3-1 (or the pseudogene TRBV3-2) to TRBJ1-2, with D possibly TRBD1 on 5 matching bases. The V end lost 0 bases, the J end lost 6 bases, and 14 bases lay between the germline ends. From germline, CDR1 is LGHDT and CDR2 YNNKEL (reference sequence). The CDR3 runs to 15 residues.

The J gene is TRBJ2-3, the V gene TRBV9, with 10 bases matching TRBD1. Germline V CDR1 and CDR2: SGDLS, YYNGEE. Trimming at V came to 4 bases and at J to 4 bases, leaving 3 bases not matched to a gene. The CDR3 is made up of 14 amino acids. Here the CDR3 DNA reads TGTGCCAGCAGCCCCGGGACAGGGGCAGATACGCAGTATTTT. Translating gives CASSPGTGADTQYF. Complete variable domain (other parts from reference TRBV9 and TRBJ2-3): DSGVTQTPKHLITATGQRVTLRCSPRSGDLSVYWYQQSLDQGLQFLIQYYNGEERAKGNILERFSAQQFPDLHSELNLSSLELGDSALYFCASSPGTGADTQYFGPGTRLTVL.

The gene calls are TRBV7-2 and TRBJ1-3; 7 nucleotides match TRBD1. The trim removed 5 bases at V and 4 bases at J, leaving 8 bases unmatched. CDR1 and CDR2 (germline): SGHTA, FQGNSA. The CDR3 is 15 residues long. The chain's CDR3 is CASSVNRGAGNTIYF. As DNA, the CDR3 is TGTGCCAGCAGCGTTAACAGGGGAGCCGGAAACACCATATATTTT.

This rearrangement joins TRBV5-1 to TRBJ2-7; the match to TRBD2 covers 10 bases. V lost 1 base and J lost 0; bases outside the gene matches: 4. This CDR3 has 16 residues. Germline V gene sequence: CDR1 SGHRS, CDR2 YFSETQ. The CDR3 sequence is CASSLFRTSGSYEQYF. In nucleotides, the CDR3 is TGCGCCAGCAGCTTGTTTCGGACTAGCGGCTCCTACGAGCAGTACTTC. Complete variable domain (other parts from reference TRBV5-1 and TRBJ2-7): KAGVTQTPRYLIKTRGQQVTLSCSPISGHRSVSWYQQTPGQGLQFLFEYFSETQRNKGNFPGRFSGRQFSNSRSEMNVSTLELGDSALYLCASSLFRTSGSYEQYFGPGTRLTVT.

The rearrangement uses TRBV3-1 (or the pseudogene TRBV3-2) and TRBJ2-1; D is ambiguous. CDR3 size: 13 residues. Between the trimmed V and J ends, which lost 5 bases and 9 bases, there was a span of 14 bases. Looked up from germline, CDR1 is LGHDT and CDR2 is YNNKEL (reference sequence). The CDR3 loop reads CASSASVESEQFF. The CDR3 DNA reads as TGTGCCAGCAGCGCTTCAGTGGAATCTGAGCAGTTCTTC.

The V and J genes are TRBV5-1 and TRBJ2-3, with 10 bases lining up with TRBD2. Per the germline V gene, CDR1 is SGHRS and CDR2 is YFSETQ. Trimming at V came to 2 bases and at J to 4 bases, leaving 7 bases not matched to a gene. The CDR3 covers 16 residues. CDR3: CASSFPGAGGSDTQYF. CDR3 DNA: TGCGCCAGCAGCTTCCCCGGAGCGGGGGGGTCAGATACGCAGTATTTT.

CDR3 nucleotide sequence: TGTGCCAGTAGTGGGATCAGACAGGGACTGGATGGCTACACCTTC. Translation: CASSGIRQGLDGYTF. This chain uses TRBV19 with TRBJ1-2, with 7 bases fitting TRBD1. J gave up 6 bases and V 5 bases, and 12 bases lay outside the gene matches. The V gene's germline CDR1 is LNHDA and CDR2 SQIVND (reference sequence). The CDR3 length is 15 residues.

The J gene is TRBJ2-5, the V gene TRBV14; D might be TRBD2 (6 bases). The CDR3 has 14 amino acids. Germline loops: CDR1 SGHDN, CDR2 FVKESK. With 4 bases removed from V and 4 bases from J, the gap between germline ends came to 13 bases. In DNA, the CDR3 is TGTGCCAGCAGCCGAACGGGACTGGGAGAGACCCAGTACTTC. This gives the protein CASSRTGLGETQYF.

This sequence joins TRBV3-1 (or the pseudogene TRBV3-2) and TRBJ2-7; D unresolved. The V and J ends lost 1 base and 5 bases respectively, with 6 bases between them. This CDR3 is 12 amino acids long. Per germline, CDR1 LGHDT and CDR2 YNNKEL (reference sequence). CDR3 sequence: CASSQVGHEQYF. The CDR3 DNA follows: TGTGCCAGCAGCCAAGTCGGCCACGAGCAGTACTTC.

The genes are TRBV12-5 and TRBJ2-7; D uncertain. The germline V and J ends were trimmed by 6 bases and 10 bases, with 13 bases remaining between them. The germline V gene encodes CDR1 LGHNT and CDR2 FRNRAP. This CDR3 region has 11 residues. This chain's CDR3 is CASGTVDVQYF. The CDR3 DNA is TGTGCTAGTGGGACCGTGGACGTACAGTACTTC.

V is TRBV11-2 and J is TRBJ2-7; TRBD1 is a possible D gene (6 bases). In germline, CDR1 is SGHAT, CDR2 FQNNGV. Trimming left V 4 bases short and J 4 bases short, with 14 bases between. The CDR3 length is 14 residues. CDR3 bases: TGTGCCAGCAGCTCCACCGACAGGTCTTACGAGCAGTACTTC. Its translation is CASSSTDRSYEQYF.

V gene TRBV18 combines with J gene TRBJ1-6; 7 bases are shared with TRBD1. V gave up 2 bases and J gave up 7 bases; unmatched junction bases: 11. The length of the CDR3 is 17 residues. Germline lookup yields CDR1 KGHSH and CDR2 LQKENI. The chain's CDR3 is CASSPTEYRGRNSPLHF. The CDR3 DNA sequence: TGTGCCAGCTCACCAACTGAATACAGGGGTAGGAATTCACCCCTCCACTTT. The entire variable domain, with the rest obtained from reference TRBV18 and TRBJ1-6, is as follows: NAGVMQNPRHLVRRRGQEARLRCSPMKGHSHVYWYRQLPEEGLKFMVYLQKENIIDESGMPKERFSAEFPKEGPSILRIQQVVRGDSAAYFCASSPTEYRGRNSPLHFGNGTRLTVT.

The V gene is TRBV10-3, the J gene TRBJ2-7; the match to TRBD2 covers 10 bases. The ends lost 2 bases at V and 4 bases at J; junction bases unmatched: 8. The CDR3 loop spans 16 amino acids. CDR1 is ENHRY and CDR2 is SYGVKD in the germline V gene. The CDR3 sequence: CAISEASSGSRYEQYF. CDR3 in DNA: TGTGCCATCAGTGAGGCCTCTAGCGGGAGCCGGTACGAGCAGTACTTC.

The chain joins TRBV5-1 to TRBJ1-1; 8 positions agree with TRBD1. This CDR3 is 12 amino acids long. Germline V gene lookup returns CDR1 SGHRS and CDR2 YFSETQ. The V gene end was trimmed by 4 bases and the J gene end by 7 bases; junction bases not matched to a gene: 3. The CDR3 spells CASSQGQGEAFF. The CDR3, as DNA: TGCGCCAGCAGCCAAGGACAGGGTGAAGCTTTCTTT.